This T cell receptor (beta chain) was identified during a study of OX40 agonist ivuxolimab in advanced cancers. Study-level background: Ivuxolimab was a fully human IgG2 agonistic monoclonal antibody targeting the costimulatory receptor OX40 (CD134). Intravenous ivuxolimab was administered to patients every 2 weeks at six dose levels: 0.01, 0.1, 0.3, 1.5, 3 and 10 mg/kg. Of the roughly 51 dose-escalation patients, hepatocellular carcinoma was present in about 20, melanoma in roughly 15, renal cell carcinoma in 9 and head and neck cancer in 9. In the dose-escalation cohort, more than 75% of patients were male, and the mean age was around 60 years, with a range of roughly 20 to 85. Patients were allowed to have had prior anti-PD-1, anti-PD-L1 or anti-CTLA-4 therapy, and around 41% of the dose-escalation patients had previously received checkpoint inhibitors. Three dose-escalation patients achieved partial responses, one with hepatocellular carcinoma and two with cutaneous melanoma. Peripheral TCRbeta sequencing was intended to test whether TCR sequence diversity was altered and clonal T-cell expansion was caused by ivuxolimab. The monotherapy dose-escalation portion (N ≈ 50 patients) of the phase I ivuxolimab trial is reported in the paper. What the authors observed across the whole study: At doses of 0.1 to 3.0 mg/kg, clonal expansion of both CD4+ and CD8+ blood T cells was observed from baseline to week 6. Which antigens the clonally expanded peripheral T cells were specific for was not determined. Low levels of normalized T-cell clonal expansion were also shown by some nonresponding patients. In the 0.1-3.0 mg/kg groups, partial responders were among the patients with the lowest normalized peripheral clonal expansion, particularly in CD8+ T cells. On average, CD8+ T cells showed more expanded clones than CD4+ T cells after ivuxolimab.

The trial excluded patients who had a history of autoimmune disease or were on systemic immunosuppression. In every dose cohort, peripheral blood was drawn for TCR sequencing at baseline, cycle 4 day 1, and cycle 7 day 1. The samples were drawn from a first-in-human, open-label, multicenter phase I dose-escalation trial of ivuxolimab. Adults with locally advanced or metastatic melanoma, renal cell carcinoma, hepatocellular carcinoma or head and neck squamous cell carcinoma were enrolled in the trial. Before TCR sequencing, CD4+ and CD8+ T cells were separately sorted from peripheral blood. Of note for this clone: Its antigen is unknown. No much larger clone exists at a distance of one base, and base qualities are not known.

Genomic DNA was extracted from sorted cells for sequencing of the TCRbeta CDR3 region. The immunoSEQ Assay was used for sequencing of TCRbeta CDR3 regions. Entries here come from immuneACCESS through TCRdb and include only in-frame sequences with V and J called. Some clones fail to appear in such tables; in the studies checked, an unresolved V gene covers under half of the shortfall, and the cause of the remainder is unknown. The sample contains about 49,000 clones, 85% of them found a single time. 20% of the sample is held by the ten biggest clonotypes. The V and J ends are trimmed by 5 bases and 8 bases, leaving 16 bases between them. The CDR1 and CDR2 encoded by the germline V gene are MDHEN and SYDVKM. The cysteine opens and the phenylalanine closes a CDR3 of 14 amino acids. The entry retains the CDR3 DNA only, 42 bases that are in frame from base 1.

The V gene is TRBV28 and the J gene is TRBJ1-5; the D region possibly corresponds to TRBD1 (6 bases align). The specimen was CD4+ or CD8+ T cells sorted from blood, collected in a trial of the OX40 agonist ivuxolimab. This receptor was identified in an adult with an advanced solid tumor such as melanoma, head and neck, liver or kidney cancer. In nucleotide form, the sequence is TGTGCCAGCAGTCTCCAGGGGACGGGAGAGCCCCAGCATTTT. Its protein reads: CASSLQGTGEPQHF.